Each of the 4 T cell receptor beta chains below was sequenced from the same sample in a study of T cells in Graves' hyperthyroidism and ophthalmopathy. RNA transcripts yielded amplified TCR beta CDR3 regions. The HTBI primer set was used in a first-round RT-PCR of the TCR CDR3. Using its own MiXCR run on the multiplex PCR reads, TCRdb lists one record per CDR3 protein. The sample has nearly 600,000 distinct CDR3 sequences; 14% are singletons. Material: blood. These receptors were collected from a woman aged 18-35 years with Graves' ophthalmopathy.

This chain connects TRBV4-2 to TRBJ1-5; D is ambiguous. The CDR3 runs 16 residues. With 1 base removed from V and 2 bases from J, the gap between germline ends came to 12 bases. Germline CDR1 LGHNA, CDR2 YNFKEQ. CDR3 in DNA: TGTGCCAGCAGCCAAGGTTGGTTCGGCGGCAATCAGCCCCAGCATTTT. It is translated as CASSQGWFGGNQPQHF.

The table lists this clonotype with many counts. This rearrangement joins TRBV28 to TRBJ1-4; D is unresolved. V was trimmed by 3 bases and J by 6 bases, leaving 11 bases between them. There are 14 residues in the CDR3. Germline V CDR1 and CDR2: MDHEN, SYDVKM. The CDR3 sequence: CASSFRRQDEKLFF. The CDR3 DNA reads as TGTGCCAGCAGTTTTCGGCGTCAGGATGAAAAACTGTTTTTT.

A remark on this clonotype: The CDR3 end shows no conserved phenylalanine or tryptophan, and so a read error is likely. The CDR3 DNA sequence: TGCGCCAGCAGCTTGACGGCCTCCTACGAGCAGTACCTC. Its translation: CASSLTASYEQYL. This chain connects TRBV5-1 to TRBJ2-7; D call uncertain. This CDR3 is built from 13 residues. The V gene's germline CDR1 is SGHRS and CDR2 YFSETQ. V was clipped by 1 base and J by 0 bases, with 5 bases between them.

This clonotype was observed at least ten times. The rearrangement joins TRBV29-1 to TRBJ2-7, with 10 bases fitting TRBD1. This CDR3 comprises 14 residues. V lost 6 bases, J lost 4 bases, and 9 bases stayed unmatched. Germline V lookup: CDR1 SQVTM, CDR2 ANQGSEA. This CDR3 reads CSVALGTGVYEQYF. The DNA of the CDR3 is TGCAGCGTGGCTCTAGGGACAGGGGTGTACGAGCAGTACTTC.